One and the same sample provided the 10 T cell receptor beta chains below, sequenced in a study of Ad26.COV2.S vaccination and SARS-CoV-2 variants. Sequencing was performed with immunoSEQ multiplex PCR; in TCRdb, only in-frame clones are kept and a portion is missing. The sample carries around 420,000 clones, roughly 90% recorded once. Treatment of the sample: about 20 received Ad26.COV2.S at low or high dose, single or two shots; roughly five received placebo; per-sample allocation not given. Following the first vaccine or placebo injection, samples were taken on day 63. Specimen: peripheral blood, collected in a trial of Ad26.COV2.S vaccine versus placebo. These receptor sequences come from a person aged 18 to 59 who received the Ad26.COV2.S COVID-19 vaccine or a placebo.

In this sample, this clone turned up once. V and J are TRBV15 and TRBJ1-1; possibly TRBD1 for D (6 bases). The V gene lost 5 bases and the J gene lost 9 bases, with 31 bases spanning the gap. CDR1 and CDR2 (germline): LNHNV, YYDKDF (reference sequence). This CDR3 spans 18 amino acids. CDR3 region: CATSAAGGRRGVSQKAFF. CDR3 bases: TGTGCCACCAGCGCAGCCGGGGGCAGACGGGGAGTCAGTCAAAAAGCTTTCTTT.

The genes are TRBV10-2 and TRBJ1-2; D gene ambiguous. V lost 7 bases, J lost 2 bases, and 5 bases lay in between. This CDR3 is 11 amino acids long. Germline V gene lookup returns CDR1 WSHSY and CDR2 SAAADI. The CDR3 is CASKGNYGYTF. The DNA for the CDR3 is TGCGCCAGCAAAGGAAACTATGGCTACACCTTC.

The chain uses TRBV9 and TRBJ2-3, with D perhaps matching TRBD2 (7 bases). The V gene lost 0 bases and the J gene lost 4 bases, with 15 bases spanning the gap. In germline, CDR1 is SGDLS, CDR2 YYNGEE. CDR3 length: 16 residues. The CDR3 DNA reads TGTGCCAGCAGCGTAGACAACGGGGGGCGTTCAGATACGCAGTATTTT. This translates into CASSVDNGGRSDTQYF.

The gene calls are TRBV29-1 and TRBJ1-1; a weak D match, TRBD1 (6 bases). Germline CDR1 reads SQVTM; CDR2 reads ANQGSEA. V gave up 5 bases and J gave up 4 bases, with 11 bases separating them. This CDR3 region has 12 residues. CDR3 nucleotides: TGCAGCGTTTCACGAGGGGGCACTGAAGCTTTCTTT. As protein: CSVSRGGTEAFF.

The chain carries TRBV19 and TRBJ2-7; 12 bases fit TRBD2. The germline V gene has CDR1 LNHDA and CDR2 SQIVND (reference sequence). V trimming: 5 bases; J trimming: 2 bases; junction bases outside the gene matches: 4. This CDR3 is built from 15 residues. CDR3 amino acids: CASSGTSGGTYEQYF. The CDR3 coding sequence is TGTGCCAGTAGTGGAACTAGCGGGGGGACCTACGAGCAGTACTTC.

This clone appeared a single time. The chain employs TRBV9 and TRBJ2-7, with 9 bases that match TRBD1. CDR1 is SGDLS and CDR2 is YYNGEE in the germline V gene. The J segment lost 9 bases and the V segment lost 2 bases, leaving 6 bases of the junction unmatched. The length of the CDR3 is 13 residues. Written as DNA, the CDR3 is TGTGCCAGCAGCGTCGCGGGACAGGGTTCGCAGTACTTC. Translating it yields CASSVAGQGSQYF.

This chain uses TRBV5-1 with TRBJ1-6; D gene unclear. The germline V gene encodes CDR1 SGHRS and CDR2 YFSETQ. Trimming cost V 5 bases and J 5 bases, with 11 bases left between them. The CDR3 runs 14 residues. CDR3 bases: TGCGCCAGCAGGTTTGTGGCAGATAATTCACCCCTCCACTTT. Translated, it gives CASRFVADNSPLHF.

Written as DNA, the CDR3 is TGTGCCAGCAGCCTCGGACTAGAAGAGACCCAGTACTTC. Amino acid sequence: CASSLGLEETQYF. This chain uses TRBV3-1 (or the pseudogene TRBV3-2) with TRBJ2-5, with 7 bases fitting TRBD2. The CDR3 sequence is 13 residues long. CDR1 and CDR2 from the germline V gene are LGHDT and YNNKEL (reference sequence). Trimming took 4 bases from V and 3 from J; bases not matched to a gene: 2.

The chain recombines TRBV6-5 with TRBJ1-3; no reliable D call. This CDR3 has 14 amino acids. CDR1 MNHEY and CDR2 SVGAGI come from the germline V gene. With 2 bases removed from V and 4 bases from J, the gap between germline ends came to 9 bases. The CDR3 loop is CASSYVAGGNTIYF. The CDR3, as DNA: TGTGCCAGCAGTTACGTGGCCGGCGGAAACACCATATATTTT.

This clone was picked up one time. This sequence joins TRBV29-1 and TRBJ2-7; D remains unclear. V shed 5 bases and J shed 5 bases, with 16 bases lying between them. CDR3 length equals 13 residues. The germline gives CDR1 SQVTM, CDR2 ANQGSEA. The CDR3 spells CSVLSPDWNEQYF. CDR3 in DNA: TGCAGCGTTCTCTCCCCCGACTGGAACGAGCAGTACTTC.